Ten or more counts support the clone carrying this T cell receptor (beta chain). This sample is part of a study of kidney transplant recipient with SARS-CoV-2 infection. Per germline, CDR1 ENHRY and CDR2 SYGVKD. V was shortened by 2 bases and J by 3 bases, with 17 bases between the two germline ends. CDR3 length: 16 amino acids. Each CDR3 protein gets one entry after TCRdb re-called the reads with MiXCR. The sample holds roughly 230,000 distinct CDR3 sequences, 25% to 30% seen once. The input for sequencing was a blood sample, taken at baseline and between days 110 and 120 from a kidney transplant recipient. The clonotype was recovered from a male patient aged 25-45 years who had COVID-19 and was a kidney transplant recipient. The T cells may come from the graft donor. The chain recombines TRBV10-3 with TRBJ2-7; D is perhaps TRBD2 (5 bases). For the CDR3, the DNA is TGTGCCATCAGTGAGGGCGGACTCGATTTTAACTACGAGCAGTACTTC. This gives the protein CAISEGGLDFNYEQYF.